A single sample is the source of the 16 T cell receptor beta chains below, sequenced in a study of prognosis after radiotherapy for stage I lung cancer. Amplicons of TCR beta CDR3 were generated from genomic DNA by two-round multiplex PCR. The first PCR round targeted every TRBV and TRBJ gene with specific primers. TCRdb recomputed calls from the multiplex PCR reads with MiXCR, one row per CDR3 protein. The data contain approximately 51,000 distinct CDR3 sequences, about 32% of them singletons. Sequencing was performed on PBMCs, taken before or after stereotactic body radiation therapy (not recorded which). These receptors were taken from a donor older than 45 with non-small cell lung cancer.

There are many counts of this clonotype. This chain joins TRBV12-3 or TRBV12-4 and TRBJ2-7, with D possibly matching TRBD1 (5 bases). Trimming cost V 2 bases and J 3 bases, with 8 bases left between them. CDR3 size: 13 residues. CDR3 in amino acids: CASSLKGNYEQYF. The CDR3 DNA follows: TGTGCCAGCAGTTTAAAGGGGAACTACGAGCAGTACTTC.

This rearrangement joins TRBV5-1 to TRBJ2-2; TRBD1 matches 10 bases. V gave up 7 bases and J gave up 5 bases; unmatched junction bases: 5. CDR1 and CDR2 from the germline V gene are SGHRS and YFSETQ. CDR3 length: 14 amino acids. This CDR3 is CASGSGQGTGELFF. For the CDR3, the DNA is TGCGCCAGCGGATCGGGACAGGGGACCGGGGAGCTGTTTTTT.

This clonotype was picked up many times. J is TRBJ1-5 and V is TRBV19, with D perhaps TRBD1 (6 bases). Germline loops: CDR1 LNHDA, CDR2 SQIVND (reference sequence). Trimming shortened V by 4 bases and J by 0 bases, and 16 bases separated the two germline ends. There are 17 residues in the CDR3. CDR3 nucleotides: TGTGCCAGTAGTAGAACAGGGAAGTGGGATAGCAATCAGCCCCAGCATTTT. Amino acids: CASSRTGKWDSNQPQHF.

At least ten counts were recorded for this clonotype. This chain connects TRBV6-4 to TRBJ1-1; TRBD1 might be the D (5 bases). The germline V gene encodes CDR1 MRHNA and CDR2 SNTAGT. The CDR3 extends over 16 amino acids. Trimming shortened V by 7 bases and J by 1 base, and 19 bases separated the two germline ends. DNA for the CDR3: TGTGCCAGCACCATCCGGTTGGGACGGCGGAACACTGAAGCTTTCTTT. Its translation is CASTIRLGRRNTEAFF.

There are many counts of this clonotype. CDR3 in DNA: TGTGCCAGCAGCTTAGGGCCAGGGACTGAAGCTTTCTTT. Translating it yields CASSLGPGTEAFF. The chain joins TRBV11-3 to TRBJ1-1, with TRBD1 as a possible D gene (5 bases). The CDR3 is 13 amino acids. Per the germline V gene, CDR1 is SGHNT and CDR2 is YENEEA. Trimming removed 1 base at V and 5 bases at J, with 8 bases between.

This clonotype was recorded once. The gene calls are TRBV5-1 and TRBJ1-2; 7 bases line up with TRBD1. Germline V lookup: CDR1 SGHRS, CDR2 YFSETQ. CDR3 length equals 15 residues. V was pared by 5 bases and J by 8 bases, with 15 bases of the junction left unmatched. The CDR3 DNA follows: TGCGCCAGCAGAACCCGAGGGGGCACCATAGGGGGCTACACCTTC. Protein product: CASRTRGGTIGGYTF.

The CDR3 loop reads CASSVVSQSYEQYF. CDR3 sequence (DNA): TGCGCCAGCAGCGTCGTGAGTCAGTCCTACGAGCAGTACTTC. The chain couples TRBV5-1 to TRBJ2-7, with D hard to call. V lost 4 bases, J lost 1 base, and 12 bases lay in between. Germline-derived CDR1 and CDR2 are SGHRS and YFSETQ. The CDR3 consists of 14 residues.

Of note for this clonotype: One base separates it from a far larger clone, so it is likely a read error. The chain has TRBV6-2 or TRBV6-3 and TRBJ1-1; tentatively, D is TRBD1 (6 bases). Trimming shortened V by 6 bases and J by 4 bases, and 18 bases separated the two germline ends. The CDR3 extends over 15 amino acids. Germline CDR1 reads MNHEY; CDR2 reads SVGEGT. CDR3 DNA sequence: TGTGCCAGCAGCTCCCCCCTTCAGGGGTTCACTGAAGCTTTCTTT. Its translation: CASSSPLQGFTEAFF.

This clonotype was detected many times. CDR3 nucleotide sequence: TGTGCCAGCAGCCAAGATTTCGGTGGGACTAGCGGGACTCAAAAGACCCAGTACTTC. Its translation is CASSQDFGGTSGTQKTQYF. This chain connects TRBV4-2 to TRBJ2-5, with TRBD2 matching over 13 bases. CDR3 size: 19 residues. The ends lost 0 bases at V and 6 bases at J; junction bases unmatched: 13. Germline assignment: CDR1 LGHNA and CDR2 YNFKEQ.

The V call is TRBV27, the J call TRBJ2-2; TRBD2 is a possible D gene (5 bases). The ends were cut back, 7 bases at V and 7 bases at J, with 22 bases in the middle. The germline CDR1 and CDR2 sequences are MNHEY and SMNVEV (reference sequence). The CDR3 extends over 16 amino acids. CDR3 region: CASTPQMGVRIGELFF. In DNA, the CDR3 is TGTGCCAGCACTCCCCAGATGGGAGTGCGGATCGGGGAGCTGTTTTTT.

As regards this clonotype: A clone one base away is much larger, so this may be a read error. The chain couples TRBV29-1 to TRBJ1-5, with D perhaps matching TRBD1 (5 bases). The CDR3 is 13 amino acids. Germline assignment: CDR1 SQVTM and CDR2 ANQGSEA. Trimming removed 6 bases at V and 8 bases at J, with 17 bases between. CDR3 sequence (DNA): TGCAGCGTGAGGACATCCGAGGGTAAGCCCCAGCATTTT. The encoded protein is CSVRTSEGKPQHF.

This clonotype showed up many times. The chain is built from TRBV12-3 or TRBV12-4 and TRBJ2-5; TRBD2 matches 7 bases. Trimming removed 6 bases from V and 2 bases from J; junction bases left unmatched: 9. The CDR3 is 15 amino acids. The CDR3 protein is CASSSGAGLQETQYF. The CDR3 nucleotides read TGTGCCAGCAGCTCGGGAGCGGGGCTACAAGAGACCCAGTACTTC.

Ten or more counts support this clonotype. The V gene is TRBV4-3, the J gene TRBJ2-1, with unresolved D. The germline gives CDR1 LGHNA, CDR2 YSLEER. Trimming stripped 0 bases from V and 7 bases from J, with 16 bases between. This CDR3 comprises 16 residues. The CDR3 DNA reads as TGCGCCAGCAGCCAAGATCCTAGGATCGGTGAGAATGAGCAGTTCTTC. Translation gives CASSQDPRIGENEQFF.

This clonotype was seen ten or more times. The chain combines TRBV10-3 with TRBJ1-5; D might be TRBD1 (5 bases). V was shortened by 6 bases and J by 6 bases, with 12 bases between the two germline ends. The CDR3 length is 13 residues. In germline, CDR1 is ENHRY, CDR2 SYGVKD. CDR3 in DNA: TGTGCCATCAGCGTAGGTAGGGGTCAGCCCCAGCATTTT. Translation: CAISVGRGQPQHF.

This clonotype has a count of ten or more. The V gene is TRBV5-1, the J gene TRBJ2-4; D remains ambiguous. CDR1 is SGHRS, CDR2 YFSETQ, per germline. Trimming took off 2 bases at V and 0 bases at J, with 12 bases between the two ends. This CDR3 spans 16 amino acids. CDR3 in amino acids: CASSLYPTLAKNIQYF. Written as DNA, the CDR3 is TGCGCCAGCAGCTTATACCCTACTTTAGCCAAAAACATTCAGTACTTC.

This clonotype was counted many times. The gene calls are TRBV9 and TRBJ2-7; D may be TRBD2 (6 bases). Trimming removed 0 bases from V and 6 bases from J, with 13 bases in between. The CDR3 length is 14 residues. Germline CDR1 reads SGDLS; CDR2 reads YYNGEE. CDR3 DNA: TGTGCCAGCAGCGTAGGAGGACCCGGGGGCGAGCAGTACTTC. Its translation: CASSVGGPGGEQYF.